This T cell receptor (beta chain) derives from a study of response to subunit inactivated influenza vaccine. This clonotype has a handful of counts. The antigen remains undetermined. Via MiXCR, TCRdb re-called the RT-PCR reads, giving one row per CDR3 protein. The sample has some 520,000 distinct CDR3 sequences, about 15% seen once. Notes on the study in general: Authors suggested few new T cells are recruited by each seasonal influenza vaccination.

CDR3 length equals 15 residues. CDR1 and CDR2 (germline): MDHEN, SYDVKM. The V end was cut by 2 bases, the J end by 4 bases, with 13 bases between. The sample here was CD4+ T cells sorted from PBMCs, taken around 25 months after vaccination. This chain joins TRBV28 and TRBJ2-3; D is unclear. The sequence derives from a man between 45 and 75 years old who received an inactivated influenza vaccine. CDR3 DNA sequence: TGTGCCAGCAGTTTACAATTAGGGTTGTCAGATACGCAGTATTTT. It translates to CASSLQLGLSDTQYF.